Included here is one T cell receptor beta chain sequence, with context. No antigen is known for it. The input lacks base qualities; no much larger clone sits a single base away. CDR1 and CDR2 were assigned from the germline V gene as MDHEN and SYDVKM. At the junction V is shortened by 4 bases and J by 3 bases; bases outside the gene matches: 6. Reading from cysteine to phenylalanine, the CDR3 counts 15 amino acids. Of the read, only the CDR3 DNA is kept; its 45 bases are in frame from base 1. At one collaborating source in Seattle, patients were enrolled during active infection and were followed longitudinally through the course of disease. Collaborating institutions collected whole blood in K2EDTA tubes following their own protocols. For TCRbeta analysis, collaborators shipped samples as frozen whole blood, isolated PBMCs, or DNA extracted from either of those sample types. This specimen belongs to a study of blood T cell repertoires in COVID-19 (dated by TCRdb to the early 2020s). For the study in its entirety: Samples covering the acute and convalescent phases of COVID-19 were provided by collaborators in the United States, Italy and Spain. The material from the prospective study consisted of cDNA or gDNA derived from T cells, B-cell-depleted T cells, or PBMCs. The dataset comprised deeply sampled blood TCRbeta repertoires from subjects exposed to, actively infected with, or recovered from COVID-19. A freely available public database, intended as a resource for researchers studying the immune response to SARS-CoV-2, is where the repertoires were released. Samples were obtained from the ongoing ImmuneRACE study (first 160 participants) and from about 1,300 subjects provided by 6 global collaborators. Sample metadata almost always included a de-identified subject ID, COVID-19 status, age in years and sex. Where available, HLA class I and class II types were taken from metadata supplied by the sample provider and were not determined by assay-based typing. Points the paper makes about the study in general: The amount of clinical and demographic metadata varied by source and participant and was provided uncurated.

TCRbeta CDR3 regions were amplified from genomic DNA using the immunoSEQ Assay, a bias-controlled multiplex PCR. In the source study's methods: The number of nucleated cells in each sample was estimated by amplification of reference gene primers within the assay. Sequence reads were collapsed and filtered to measure the absolute abundance of every unique TCRbeta CDR3 rearrangement. Productive Simpson clonality was computed per sample as the square root of Simpson's diversity index over productive rearrangements. The immuneACCESS repertoire file appears here via TCRdb, limited to in-frame rearrangements. These files lack a portion of the clones; in checked studies, under half of the deficit traces to unresolved V genes, and the cause of the others is not known. Clonal size and the V and J genes are those of that table, whereas D and trimming came from the DNA. This sample has approximately 200,000 clones in its table, and 70% to 90% of those were observed once. The top ten clones comprise 2% to 3% of the sample.

The sequence derives from a man aged 25-45 years with COVID-19, enrolled during active disease. The chain is assembled from TRBV28 and TRBJ1-5; TRBD1 agrees with 7 junctional bases. Sequencing was done on a sample of peripheral blood. The nucleotide sequence is TGTGCCAGCAGTTCCGGACAGGCGTTCAATCAGCCCCAGCATTTT. It specifies CASSSGQAFNQPQHF. The full variable domain, completed from the reference TRBV28 and TRBJ1-5 proteins outside the CDR3, reads DVKVTQSSRYLVKRTGEKVFLECVQDMDHENMFWYRQDPGLGLRLIYFSYDVKMKEKGDIPEGYSVSREKKERFSLILESASTNQTSMYLCASSSGQAFNQPQHFGDGTRLSIL.